A selection of T cell receptor beta chains follows, all from one sample in a study of regulatory T cells in long-lasting Graves disease. In TCRdb, the multiplex PCR reads were re-called with MiXCR into one record per CDR3 protein. The table lists roughly 500,000 distinct CDR3 sequences, approximately 23% of them singletons. The source material was peripheral blood mononuclear cells (PBMCs), sampled when the disease was refractory, from a patient treated with antithyroid drugs. These receptors were collected from a female donor with Graves disease. Both conserved end residues are part of each CDR3. D genes are given only for firm matches. Clone size, where shown, is once, few, many, or a class for clones that have expanded.

>TRBD1|TRBV2|TRBJ2-1|many
CASRFRQGFDEQFF
TGTGCCAGCAGGTTCAGACAGGGGTTCGATGAGCAGTTCTTC
>TRBD1|TRBV20-1|TRBJ2-7|NA
CSAEDRRYEQYF
TGCAGTGCCGAGGACAGGAGGTACGAGCAGTACTTC
>NA|TRBV28|TRBJ1-1|once
CASSYNGGGLNTEAFF
TGTGCCAGCAGTTATAACGGGGGGGGCCTCAACACTGAAGCTTTCTTT
>TRBD1|TRBV4-1|TRBJ1-5|NA
CASSQGQGPSNQPQHF
TGCGCCAGCAGCCAAGGACAGGGCCCAAGCAATCAGCCCCAGCATTTT
>NA|TRBV28|TRBJ1-2|many
CASSREPNYGYTF
TGTGCCAGCAGTCGGGAACCCAACTATGGCTACACCTTC
>NA|TRBV28|TRBJ2-7|many
CASSFLNYEQYF
TGTGCCAGCAGTTTTTTGAACTACGAGCAGTACTTC
>TRBD1|TRBV28|TRBJ2-2|many
CASSSLGTGVPGELFF
TGTGCCAGCAGTTCCCTCGGGACAGGGGTTCCCGGGGAGCTGTTTTTT
>NA|TRBV7-2|TRBJ1-3|NA
CASSLAGVQGTGNTIYF
TGTGCCAGCAGCTTAGCGGGGGTCCAGGGGACTGGAAACACCATATATTTT
>NA|TRBV5-6|TRBJ1-1|NA
CASSPTFRGLNTEAFF
TGTGCCAGCAGCCCCACGTTTCGGGGCTTGAACACTGAAGCTTTCTTT
>TRBD1|TRBV12-3/TRBV12-4|TRBJ1-1|few
CASRRARQGGTEAFF
TGTGCCAGCAGGCGGGCACGACAGGGAGGCACTGAAGCTTTCTTT
>TRBD1|TRBV6-2/TRBV6-3|TRBJ1-3|NA
CASSEVQGNGSTIYF
TGTGCCAGCAGTGAAGTACAGGGGAATGGAAGCACCATATATTTT
>TRBD2|TRBV12-3/TRBV12-4|TRBJ2-2|NA
CASSPTSGGVGELFF
TGTGCCAGCAGCCCGACTAGCGGGGGGGTCGGGGAGCTGTTTTTT
>NA|TRBV6-5|TRBJ1-2|many
CASSYGVLYGYTF
TGTGCCAGCAGTTACGGGGTGCTCTATGGCTACACCTTC
>NA|TRBV2|TRBJ1-4|many
CASSPQGSNEKLFF
TGTGCCAGCAGCCCTCAGGGGTCTAATGAAAAACTGTTTTTT
>NA|TRBV27|TRBJ2-5|once
CASSFWWDQETQYF
TGTGCCAGCAGTTTTTGGTGGGATCAAGAGACCCAGTACTTC
>NA|TRBV6-5|TRBJ1-1|many
CASSYRVFGTEAFF
TGTGCCAGCAGTTACAGGGTTTTTGGCACTGAAGCTTTCTTT
>NA|TRBV7-8|TRBJ1-6|few
CASSGQPNSPLHF
TGTGCCAGCAGCGGACAGCCTAATTCACCCCTCCACTTT
>TRBD1|TRBV10-3|TRBJ1-1|many
CAISGEGAPTEAFF
TGTGCCATCAGTGGCGAGGGGGCGCCTACTGAAGCTTTCTTT
>TRBD2|TRBV6-2/TRBV6-3|TRBJ2-2|few
CASSFRLAANTGELFF
TGTGCCAGCAGTTTTAGACTAGCAGCGAACACCGGGGAGCTGTTTTTT
>NA|TRBV14|TRBJ2-5|NA
CASSQARGLETQYF
TGTGCCAGCAGCCAAGCGAGGGGACTAGAGACCCAGTACTTC
>NA|TRBV4-1|TRBJ1-2|few
CASSQDSQTGRTYTF
TGCGCCAGCAGCCAAGATAGCCAGACAGGACGTACCTACACCTTC
>TRBD1|TRBV4-1|TRBJ1-1|NA
CASRTGAQNTEAFF
TGCGCCAGCAGAACAGGGGCGCAGAACACTGAAGCTTTCTTT
>NA|TRBV6-1|TRBJ2-7|many
CASSPVGGSYEQYF
TGTGCCAGCAGCCCCGTCGGGGGCTCCTACGAGCAGTACTTC
>TRBD1|TRBV19|TRBJ1-2|NA
CASSDDGQGFGYTF
TGTGCCAGTAGCGACGACGGACAGGGTTTTGGCTACACCTTC
>NA|TRBV5-4|TRBJ2-2|NA
CASSFTETAGELFF
TGTGCCAGCAGCTTTACAGAAACGGCCGGGGAGCTGTTTTTT
>TRBD1|TRBV7-6|TRBJ1-4|NA
CASSLNPQGGEKLFF
TGTGCCAGCAGCTTAAACCCGCAGGGGGGGGAAAAACTGTTTTTT
>NA|TRBV10-3|TRBJ1-1|few
CAISAGLGNTEAFF
TGTGCCATCAGTGCGGGGCTGGGGAACACTGAAGCTTTCTTT
>TRBD1|TRBV7-9|TRBJ2-5|NA
CASSRTPGQGETQYF
TGTGCCAGCAGCCGCACACCGGGACAGGGAGAGACCCAGTACTTC
>TRBD2|TRBV6-5|TRBJ2-2|NA
CASSWGLAGSQLFF
TGTGCCAGCAGTTGGGGACTAGCGGGATCACAGCTGTTTTTT
>NA|TRBV28|TRBJ1-6|many
CASKSGSPNNSPLHF
TGTGCCAGCAAATCGGGTTCGCCCAATAATTCACCCCTCCACTTT
>NA|TRBV6-5|TRBJ1-1|NA
CASSYGRPNTEAFF
TGTGCCAGCAGTTACGGCAGGCCGAACACTGAAGCTTTCTTT
>NA|TRBV9|TRBJ1-3|few
CASSVGSISGNTIYF
TGTGCCAGCAGCGTAGGGAGTATCTCTGGAAACACCATATATTTT